A selection of T cell receptor beta chains follows, all from one sample in a study of Ad26.COV2.S vaccination and SARS-CoV-2 variants. TCRdb's table, derived via immunoSEQ multiplex PCR, lists solely in-frame clones and lacks some. The top ten hold roughly 13% of the sample, which has about 480,000 clones, 87% seen once. The sample here was peripheral blood, taken in a trial of Ad26.COV2.S vaccine versus placebo. Every receptor here comes from a person between 18 and 60 years old who received the Ad26.COV2.S COVID-19 vaccine or a placebo. CDR3s include the opening cysteine and the closing phenylalanine or tryptophan. D genes are given only for firm matches. Not all rows give a size; the values are once, few, many and, for expanded clones, a class.

>-|13|TRBV4-3|TRBJ2-7|-
CASSHSGSYEQYF
TGCGCCAGCAGCCATAGCGGATCCTACGAGCAGTACTTC
>-|14|TRBV27|TRBJ2-1|TRBD1
CASSQGQAYNEQFF
TGTGCCAGCAGCCAGGGACAGGCGTACAATGAGCAGTTCTTC
>-|15|TRBV7-3|TRBJ2-1|-
CASSLWGTTTNEQFF
TGTGCCAGCAGCTTATGGGGTACTACCACCAATGAGCAGTTCTTC
>-|14|TRBV7-9|TRBJ2-1|-
CASSLEELSREQFF
TGTGCCAGCAGCTTAGAGGAACTATCTCGGGAGCAGTTCTTC
>-|16|TRBV19|TRBJ2-5|TRBD2
CASRTSGRALGETQYF
TGTGCCAGCAGGACTAGCGGGAGGGCCCTCGGGGAGACCCAGTACTTC
>-|16|TRBV14|TRBJ2-3|-
CASSQGEGLITDTQYF
TGTGCCAGCAGCCAAGGCGAGGGGTTGATCACAGATACGCAGTATTTT
>few|14|TRBV19|TRBJ2-3|-
CASSMGGHTDTQYF
TGTGCCAGTAGTATGGGCGGTCACACAGATACGCAGTATTTT
>few|15|TRBV7-9|TRBJ1-1|-
CASSPPGGLNTEAFF
TGTGCCAGCAGCCCACCCGGGGGATTGAACACTGAAGCTTTCTTT
>-|15|TRBV6-5|TRBJ1-6|-
CASSRQPGSGGPLHF
TGTGCCAGCAGTCGGCAACCGGGCTCCGGAGGACCCCTCCACTTT
>once|13|TRBV27|TRBJ2-1|-
CASTRTPGNEQFF
TGTGCCAGCACGCGAACTCCCGGCAATGAGCAGTTCTTC
>once|13|TRBV6-5|TRBJ2-7|-
CASRRQLSYEQYF
TGTGCCAGCAGGCGACAGCTCTCCTACGAGCAGTACTTC
>once|13|TRBV20-1|TRBJ2-7|-
CSASMAGLTGQYF
TGCAGTGCTAGTATGGCTGGGCTCACGGGGCAGTACTTC
>-|15|TRBV7-6|TRBJ1-1|-
CASSLAGAGVTEAFF
TGTGCCAGCAGCTTAGCGGGTGCGGGGGTGACTGAAGCTTTCTTT
>-|13|TRBV30|TRBJ2-2|TRBD2
CAWGAGAAGELFF
TGTGCCTGGGGAGCGGGGGCGGCCGGGGAGCTGTTTTTT
>-|15|TRBV5-1|TRBJ1-2|TRBD1
CASSGGTGDLYGYTF
TGCGCCAGCAGCGGCGGGACAGGAGATCTATATGGCTACACCTTC
>-|13|TRBV30|TRBJ1-4|TRBD1
CAFTTGGNEKLFF
TGTGCCTTTACTACAGGGGGGAATGAAAAACTGTTTTTT
>-|11|TRBV12-3/TRBV12-4|TRBJ2-1|-
CASSLVDEQFF
TGTGCCAGCAGTTTGGTGGATGAGCAGTTCTTC
>-|14|TRBV29-1|TRBJ2-1|-
CSVEDWGAVREQFF
TGCAGCGTTGAAGATTGGGGGGCGGTCCGTGAGCAGTTCTTC